The 25 T cell receptor beta chains in this list originate from one sample, sequenced in a study of identical twins. Using its own MiXCR run on the 5' RACE reads, TCRdb lists one record per CDR3 protein. The sample lists around 680,000 distinct CDR3 sequences; 8.5% to 9.5% were seen once. This sample was also put to use in a study of yellow fever vaccine responses in identical twins.

The sequencing sample was made of PBMCs. These receptor sequences come from a young woman in good health.

This clonotype was seen only a few times. This sequence joins TRBV9 and TRBJ2-1; 7 nucleotides match TRBD2. V dropped 3 bases and J dropped 2; count of bases not matched to a gene: 5. Germline CDR1 is SGDLS and CDR2 is YYNGEE. There are 15 residues in the CDR3. The CDR3 DNA reads TGTGCCAGCAGCGCCTCTAGCGGCACCTACAATGAGCAGTTCTTC. It encodes CASSASSGTYNEQFF.

This clonotype appeared many times. The J gene is TRBJ2-3, the V gene TRBV18; TRBD1 matches at 10 bases. The CDR3 spans 15 residues. The V gene's germline CDR1 is KGHSH and CDR2 LQKENI. V gave up 3 bases and J gave up 6 bases; unmatched junction bases: 6. CDR3 region: CASSPGTGERDTQYF. DNA for the CDR3: TGTGCCAGCTCACCCGGGACAGGGGAGCGGGATACGCAGTATTTT.

This clonotype was counted between two and nine times. J is TRBJ1-5 and V is TRBV27; D gene uncertain. V was pared by 5 bases and J by 0 bases, with 14 bases between. The CDR3 runs 16 residues. Germline lookup yields CDR1 MNHEY and CDR2 SMNVEV (reference sequence). As DNA, the CDR3 is TGTGCCAGCAGTCCTGGAGGCCTATATAGCAATCAGCCCCAGCATTTT. Its translation is CASSPGGLYSNQPQHF.

This clonotype was counted between two and nine times. The CDR3 protein is CASSPKLTSLYEQYF. The DNA of the CDR3 is TGTGCCAGCTCACCAAAGCTTACCTCGCTCTACGAGCAGTACTTC. The rearrangement joins TRBV18 to TRBJ2-7; D not certain. The CDR3 is made up of 15 amino acids. V was clipped by 2 bases and J by 3 bases, with 14 bases between them. Germline CDR1 KGHSH, CDR2 LQKENI.

The sample holds a few counts of this clonotype. The chain uses TRBV25-1 and TRBJ1-1; tentative D call: TRBD1 (5 bases). V was shortened by 10 bases and J by 1 base, with 7 bases between the two germline ends. Germline V gives CDR1 MGHDK, CDR2 SYGVNS. This CDR3 is built from 11 residues. CDR3 amino acids: CATRENTEAFF. Here the CDR3 DNA reads TGTGCCACCAGGGAGAACACTGAAGCTTTCTTT.

The chain has TRBV4-2 and TRBJ2-3; D is uncertain. This CDR3 region has 14 residues. The V gene's germline CDR1 is LGHNA and CDR2 YNFKEQ. V lost 4 bases and J 6 bases, leaving 14 bases between the germline ends. CDR3 amino acids: CASSRYAATDTQYF. The CDR3 DNA sequence: TGTGCCAGCAGCCGATACGCGGCCACGGATACGCAGTATTTT.

Ten or more counts support this clonotype. The chain combines TRBV9 with TRBJ2-3; 14 bases align to TRBD2. The CDR3 sequence is 19 residues long. V shed 4 bases and J 4 bases; nucleotides not matched to a gene: 14. Germline loops: CDR1 SGDLS, CDR2 YYNGEE. Here the CDR3 DNA reads TGTGCCAGCAGCCGTAGGATGGAAGAGGGACTAGCGGGGGCAGATACGCAGTATTTT. Translating it yields CASSRRMEEGLAGADTQYF.

There are many counts of this clonotype. This rearrangement joins TRBV5-1 to TRBJ2-3; D possibly corresponds to TRBD2 (7 bases). The CDR3 sequence is 15 residues long. The V end was cut by 6 bases, the J end by 4 bases, with 18 bases between. Germline CDR1 and CDR2: SGHRS and YFSETQ. The CDR3 bases are TGCGCCAGCAACCCAAGGGGGGGCCTCGCAGATACGCAGTATTTT. Its translation: CASNPRGGLADTQYF.

This clonotype was recorded a few times. The chain joins TRBV3-1 to TRBJ2-7; D perhaps matches TRBD2 (5 bases). V lost 1 base, J lost 0 bases, and 7 bases lay in between. Germline V gene data show CDR1 as LGHDT and CDR2 as YNNKEL (reference sequence). CDR3 length: 14 amino acids. CDR3 protein: CASSQGGISYEQYF. The CDR3 nucleotides are TGTGCCAGCAGCCAAGGAGGGATCTCCTACGAGCAGTACTTC.

This clonotype was observed many times. The CDR3 loop reads CASSLVSDEQYF. In DNA form, the CDR3 reads TGTGCCAGCAGCTTAGTTAGCGACGAGCAGTACTTC. The rearrangement uses TRBV7-9 and TRBJ2-7, with D possibly being TRBD2 (5 bases). Germline lookup yields CDR1 SEHNR and CDR2 FQNEAQ (reference sequence). V lost 1 base and J lost 5, with 6 bases in between. The CDR3 has 12 residues.

This clonotype was picked up many times. The gene calls are TRBV15 and TRBJ1-2, with TRBD1 matching 7 bases. Germline trimming cut 3 bases from V and 2 bases from J; bases unmatched to any gene: 9. The CDR3 runs to 16 residues. CDR1 and CDR2 (germline): LNHNV, YYDKDF (reference sequence). This CDR3 is CATSSRDSEGNYGYTF. The CDR3 DNA reads TGTGCCACCAGCAGCCGGGACAGCGAGGGGAACTATGGCTACACCTTC.

This clonotype was observed a handful of times. CDR3 in DNA: TGTGCCAGCAGCCCTGGCCCCGGGACAGGGGTCGCACGCAATCAGCCCCAGCATTTT. Protein sequence: CASSPGPGTGVARNQPQHF. The chain links TRBV11-1 to TRBJ1-5; 10 nucleotides agree with TRBD1. The CDR3 spans 19 residues. V shed 5 bases, J shed 2 bases, and the junction held 15 bases outside the gene matches. The germline V gene has CDR1 SGHAT and CDR2 FQDESV (reference sequence).

Many counts were recorded for this clonotype. The V and J genes are TRBV7-2 and TRBJ2-3; D tentatively fits TRBD1 or TRBD2 (7 bases each). Germline-derived CDR1 and CDR2 are SGHTA and FQGNSA. The CDR3 totals 15 residues. Trimming cost V 2 bases and J 4 bases, with 13 bases left between them. CDR3 nucleotide sequence: TGTGCCAGCAGCTTAAGACAGGGAGGGTCAGATACGCAGTATTTT. Translation: CASSLRQGGSDTQYF.

In its sample, this clonotype was seen a few times. This chain connects TRBV29-1 to TRBJ2-7, with D unclear. This CDR3 region has 13 residues. Trimming removed 3 bases at V and 2 bases at J, with 11 bases between. CDR1 is SQVTM and CDR2 is ANQGSEA in the germline V gene. CDR3 residues: CSVEVPGAYEQYF. The CDR3, as DNA: TGCAGCGTTGAGGTTCCAGGAGCCTACGAGCAGTACTTC.

The table lists this clonotype with a few counts. This chain uses TRBV9 with TRBJ2-3; the match to TRBD2 covers 16 bases. The CDR3 sequence is 15 residues long. Germline V gives CDR1 SGDLS, CDR2 YYNGEE. V lost 2 bases to trimming and J lost 12 bases; unmatched junction nucleotides: 6. CDR3 sequence (DNA): TGTGCCAGCAGCGTCGGTGGGACTAGCGGGGGGGCACAGTATTTT. Encoded protein: CASSVGGTSGGAQYF.

The chain carries TRBV4-1 and TRBJ2-7; TRBD1 aligns across 10 bases. V lost 1 base and J lost 3; bases outside the gene matches: 3. The V gene's germline CDR1 is MGHRA and CDR2 YSYEKL. The CDR3 runs 15 residues. In DNA, the CDR3 is TGCGCCAGCAGCCAAGGACAGGGGGCCAACTACGAGCAGTACTTC. Translating gives CASSQGQGANYEQYF.

This clonotype was counted a few times. This sequence joins TRBV7-2 and TRBJ2-1; 9 positions match TRBD2. The V gene end was trimmed by 2 bases and the J gene end by 8 bases; junction bases not matched to a gene: 7. The CDR3 consists of 15 residues. The germline gives CDR1 SGHTA, CDR2 FQGNSA. CDR3 in amino acids: CASSLSGGPVDEQFF. CDR3 DNA sequence: TGTGCCAGCAGCTTAAGCGGGGGGCCCGTCGATGAGCAGTTCTTC.

This chain connects TRBV20-1 to TRBJ2-5, with TRBD2 matching over 12 bases. The germline V gene has CDR1 DFQATT and CDR2 SNEGSKA (reference sequence). V lost 0 bases and J lost 4; bases outside the gene matches: 12. This CDR3 is built from 18 residues. CDR3 DNA sequence: TGCAGTGCTAGAGAGTTTCCCCCTCTAGCGGGAGGGGTAGAGACCCAGTACTTC. Protein: CSAREFPPLAGGVETQYF.

This clonotype was observed a few times. The chain links TRBV6-5 to TRBJ2-7; D gene uncertain. Trimming removed 4 bases at V and 1 base at J, with 17 bases between. Germline V gene sequence: CDR1 MNHEY, CDR2 SVGAGI. CDR3 length: 16 residues. The CDR3 DNA reads TGTGCCAGCAGTTCATCCGGGTCCCAACCATCCTACGAGCAGTACTTC. Amino acid sequence: CASSSSGSQPSYEQYF.

The V and J genes are TRBV9 and TRBJ2-2, with TRBD1 matching over 7 bases. V trimming: 3 bases; J trimming: 4 bases; junction bases outside the gene matches: 6. Germline CDR1 reads SGDLS; CDR2 reads YYNGEE. This CDR3 region has 15 residues. CDR3 DNA sequence: TGTGCCAGCAGCGGAGGACAGGCGCGCACCGGGGAGCTGTTTTTT. It translates to CASSGGQARTGELFF.

This clonotype has more than one count but fewer than ten. The V gene is TRBV6-2 or TRBV6-3, the J gene TRBJ2-3; D not resolved. Germline-derived CDR1 and CDR2 are MNHEY and SVGEGT. Trimming left V 4 bases short and J 3 bases short, with 11 bases between. The CDR3 runs to 14 residues. The CDR3 coding sequence is TGTGCCAGCAGTTTCCTTGTGGGGACAGATACGCAGTATTTT. It yields the protein CASSFLVGTDTQYF.

This clonotype was seen only a few times. The chain uses TRBV6-5 and TRBJ1-1, with 7 bases fitting TRBD1. The germline V gene encodes CDR1 MNHEY and CDR2 SVGAGI. CDR3 length: 16 amino acids. The V segment lost 4 bases and the J segment 7 bases; nucleotides outside the gene matches: 15. The CDR3 reads CASSSLGRGLKHEAFF. For the CDR3, the DNA is TGTGCCAGCAGTTCCCTCGGGAGGGGGCTAAAACATGAAGCTTTCTTT.

This clonotype showed up just a few times. The V call is TRBV20-1, the J call TRBJ2-7; TRBD1 matches 8 bases. Germline assignment: CDR1 DFQATT and CDR2 SNEGSKA (reference sequence). CDR3 length: 13 amino acids. The junction had 9 bases not matched to a gene; V was cut back by 4 bases and J by 7 bases. CDR3 DNA: TGCAGTGCTACGGGACAGGTGTCACGGGAGCAGTACTTC. Translated, it gives CSATGQVSREQYF.

The chain carries TRBV10-3 and TRBJ1-1; D is unresolved. V dropped 3 bases and J dropped 0 bases, with 8 bases sitting between them. Germline loops: CDR1 ENHRY, CDR2 SYGVKD. There are 14 residues in the CDR3. CDR3 sequence: CAISEIGLNTEAFF. The CDR3 DNA sequence: TGTGCCATCAGTGAAATAGGGTTGAACACTGAAGCTTTCTTT.

This chain joins TRBV2 and TRBJ2-3; TRBD2 matches at 9 bases. The CDR3 extends over 13 amino acids. J gave up 3 bases and V 7 bases, and 2 bases lay outside the gene matches. Per the germline V gene, CDR1 is SNHLY and CDR2 is FYNNEI. The CDR3 sequence: CASIGLATDTQYF. As DNA, the CDR3 is TGTGCCAGCATCGGACTAGCGACAGATACGCAGTATTTT.